The 19 T cell receptor beta chains presented below share a single source sample, sequenced in a study of CD8+ T cells in alopecia areata. Sequencing relied on a cDNA template that was reverse transcribed from extracted RNA. TCRdb's table, derived via immunoSEQ multiplex PCR, lists solely in-frame clones and lacks some. The data hold fewer than 200,000 clones, with over 50% observed a single time. The sample was CD4+ T cells sorted from blood, taken at week 0. The receptors come from a human donor with alopecia areata.

This clone has more than one count but fewer than ten. The CDR3: CASSQAGVWTGELFF. The CDR3 bases are TGTGCCAGCAGCCAAGCAGGGGTTTGGACCGGGGAGCTGTTTTTT. The chain couples TRBV14 to TRBJ2-2; D possibly corresponds to TRBD1 (6 bases). The V end was cut by 1 base, the J end by 5 bases, with 11 bases between. Per germline, CDR1 SGHDN and CDR2 FVKESK. The CDR3 extends over 15 amino acids.

This sequence joins TRBV9 and TRBJ2-7; maybe TRBD1 (5 bases). Trimming shortened V by 0 bases and J by 4 bases, and 11 bases separated the two germline ends. The CDR3 is made up of 14 amino acids. In germline, CDR1 is SGDLS, CDR2 YYNGEE. CDR3 sequence: CASSVGQGHYEQYF. DNA of the CDR3: TGTGCCAGCAGCGTAGGTCAGGGTCATTACGAGCAGTACTTC.

The chain recombines TRBV4-1 with TRBJ2-2; D gene ambiguous. V was trimmed by 1 base and J by 2 bases, leaving 5 bases between them. The germline gives CDR1 MGHRA, CDR2 YSYEKL. CDR3 length: 14 amino acids. CDR3 in amino acids: CASSQGANTGELFF. CDR3 sequence (DNA): TGCGCCAGCAGCCAAGGGGCAAACACCGGGGAGCTGTTTTTT.

The chain recombines TRBV29-1 with TRBJ1-1, with D unclear. The length of the CDR3 is 12 residues. Germline V gives CDR1 SQVTM, CDR2 ANQGSEA. Trimming took off 7 bases at V and 7 bases at J, with 16 bases between the two ends. The CDR3 DNA reads as TGCAGCGCAATTCCGGGCCTCGGTGAAGCTTTCTTT. The encoded protein is CSAIPGLGEAFF.

This chain links TRBV4-1 with TRBJ1-5; D is uncertain. V lost 5 bases to trimming and J lost 1 base, with 18 bases between them. This CDR3 is built from 17 residues. The germline gives CDR1 MGHRA, CDR2 YSYEKL. The CDR3 reads CASSTSPGEASNQPQHF. The CDR3 DNA sequence: TGCGCCAGCAGCACTTCTCCCGGGGAAGCGAGCAATCAGCCCCAGCATTTT.

The CDR3 DNA reads TGTGCCACCAGCCCCGTCGGGGTTAGCCAGCCCCAGCATTTT. Translating gives CATSPVGVSQPQHF. The rearrangement links TRBV15 to TRBJ1-5, with no clear D. Trimming left V 5 bases short and J 7 bases short, with 15 bases between. CDR1 is LNHNV and CDR2 is YYDKDF in the germline V gene (reference sequence). This CDR3 has 14 residues.

The gene calls are TRBV18 and TRBJ2-7, with TRBD1 matching over 7 bases. Germline-derived CDR1 and CDR2 are KGHSH and LQKENI. V shed 2 bases, J shed 3 bases, and the junction held 13 bases outside the gene matches. The length of the CDR3 is 17 residues. The CDR3 reads CASSPRGPTGWDYEQYF. CDR3 DNA: TGTGCCAGCTCACCAAGGGGTCCGACAGGGTGGGACTACGAGCAGTACTTC.

CDR3 sequence reads: CAWSSLFGQTGNYGYTF. CDR3 nucleotides: TGTGCCTGGAGTTCCCTTTTCGGACAGACGGGCAACTATGGCTACACCTTC. This rearrangement joins TRBV30 to TRBJ1-2, with a possible D match to TRBD1 (6 bases). The CDR3 contains 17 residues. The germline V gene has CDR1 GTSNPN and CDR2 SVGIG (reference sequence). Trimming took 2 bases from V and 2 from J, leaving 21 bases between them.

This clone was seen a single time. The chain carries TRBV29-1 and TRBJ2-5; D perhaps matches TRBD2 (6 bases). The V end lost 4 bases, the J end lost 3 bases, and 15 bases lay between the germline ends. The CDR3 runs 14 residues. CDR1 is SQVTM and CDR2 is ANQGSEA in the germline V gene. The CDR3: CSVVDRGAKETQYF. The CDR3 DNA is TGCAGCGTTGTTGACCGCGGGGCCAAAGAGACCCAGTACTTC. The full variable domain, completed using reference TRBV29-1 and TRBJ2-5, is SAVISQKPSRDICQRGTSLTIQCQVDSQVTMMFWYRQQPGQSLTLIATANQGSEATYESGFVIDKFPISRPNLTFSTLTVSNMSPEDSSIYLCSVVDRGAKETQYFGPGTRLLVL.

This clone was found a few times. This rearrangement joins TRBV5-1 to TRBJ2-3, with D tentatively TRBD1 or TRBD2 (5 bases each). V was cut by 0 bases and J by 2 bases, with 13 bases left in between. Germline V lookup: CDR1 SGHRS, CDR2 YFSETQ. This CDR3 spans 16 amino acids. In DNA form, the CDR3 reads TGCGCCAGCAGCTTGGCCCCCGGGACGGCCACAGATACGCAGTATTTT. This codes for CASSLAPGTATDTQYF.

V is TRBV28 and J is TRBJ2-7; D is ambiguous. In germline, CDR1 is MDHEN, CDR2 SYDVKM. Trimming left V 3 bases short and J 2 bases short, with 8 bases between. CDR3 size: 13 residues. CDR3 DNA sequence: TGTGCCAGCAGTTTGACCAGGACCTACGAGCAGTACTTC. It translates to CASSLTRTYEQYF.

The chain joins TRBV25-1 to TRBJ2-2; D gene unclear. This CDR3 spans 14 amino acids. Germline CDR1 MGHDK, CDR2 SYGVNS. V lost 3 bases to trimming and J lost 5 bases, with 10 bases between them. The CDR3 region has the DNA TGTGCCAGCAGTGATATAACGAGAACCGGGGAGCTGTTTTTT. This sequence encodes CASSDITRTGELFF.

This clone was recorded a few times. The genes are TRBV15 and TRBJ2-5; weak D call: TRBD2 (5 bases). The V and J ends lost 3 bases and 3 bases respectively, with 5 bases between them. CDR3 size: 12 residues. Germline CDR1 LNHNV, CDR2 YYDKDF (reference sequence). The CDR3 is CATSRREETQYF. The CDR3 DNA follows: TGTGCCACCAGCAGGCGGGAAGAGACCCAGTACTTC.

The chain has TRBV29-1 and TRBJ2-1; 10 nucleotides agree with TRBD2. The CDR3 contains 14 residues. Germline CDR1 and CDR2: SQVTM and ANQGSEA. The junction had 6 bases not matched to a gene; V was cut back by 4 bases and J by 6 bases. This CDR3 is CSVGTGTSANEQFF. Written as DNA, the CDR3 is TGCAGCGTTGGAACCGGGACTAGCGCCAATGAGCAGTTCTTC.

The chain combines TRBV7-2 with TRBJ2-7; 7 bases match TRBD1. V lost 6 bases, J lost 3 bases, and 8 bases stayed unmatched. Germline V CDR1 and CDR2: SGHTA, FQGNSA. The CDR3 consists of 14 residues. CDR3: CASSPVGTVYEQYF. The DNA of the CDR3 is TGTGCCAGCAGTCCGGTTGGGACAGTCTACGAGCAGTACTTC. The whole variable domain, remainder taken from reference TRBV7-2 and TRBJ2-7, is GAGVSQSPSNKVTEKGKDVELRCDPISGHTALYWYRQSLGQGLEFLIYFQGNSAPDKSGLPSDRFSAERTGGSVSTLTIQRTQQEDSAVYLCASSPVGTVYEQYFGPGTRLTVT.

The chain couples TRBV7-8 to TRBJ1-2; 9 bases are a match to TRBD1. From germline, CDR1 is SGHVS and CDR2 FQNEAQ. This CDR3 region has 14 residues. After removal of 5 bases from V and 4 bases from J, the junction contained 5 bases not matched to a gene. CDR3 bases: TGTGCCAGCAGCGGGCCACAGGGGGCCTATGGCTACACCTTC. This encodes CASSGPQGAYGYTF.

The chain has TRBV2 and TRBJ1-1, with D unclear. This CDR3 comprises 13 residues. Germline V gene sequence: CDR1 SNHLY, CDR2 FYNNEI. V was clipped by 6 bases and J by 12 bases, with 20 bases between them. The DNA of the CDR3 is TGTGCCAGCAGCGACCCTGCGTGGGAGAGGACTTTCTTT. Translation: CASSDPAWERTFF. Full variable domain (remainder filled in from reference TRBV2 and TRBJ1-1): EPEVTQTPSHQVTQMGQEVILRCVPISNHLYFYWYRQILGQKVEFLVSFYNNEISEKSEIFDDQFSVERPDGSNFTLKIRSTKLEDSAMYFCASSDPAWERTFFGQGTRLTVV.

The gene calls are TRBV7-2 and TRBJ2-3; 7 nucleotides align to TRBD2. This CDR3 has 14 amino acids. Germline V gene data show CDR1 as SGHTA and CDR2 as FQGNSA. V lost 4 bases, J lost 3 bases, and 4 bases stayed unmatched. The CDR3 nucleotides are TGTGCCAGCAGCTCACAAGCGGGGACAGATACGCAGTATTTT. This translates into CASSSQAGTDTQYF.

The rearrangement links TRBV4-1 to TRBJ2-7, with a weak D call TRBD1 (6 bases). CDR3 length: 17 amino acids. Looked up from germline, CDR1 is MGHRA and CDR2 is YSYEKL. The V end was cut by 0 bases, the J end by 3 bases, with 18 bases between. The CDR3 coding sequence is TGCGCCAGCAGCCAAGATAATTTGGGACACAGGATCTACGAGCAGTACTTC. Its protein product is CASSQDNLGHRIYEQYF.